This T cell receptor beta chain was profiled in a study of blood T cells in healthy people across ages. Turning to the study itself: With template switching, about one barcoded beta molecule was captured per two T cells. General study results and limits: Versus aged donors, long-lived donors had higher diversity and more naive CD4+ cells.

The people who gave samples were healthy Caucasians from Russia, aged 6 to 90. PBMCs, at least 7 million per sample, were isolated. V was clipped by 5 bases and J by 15 bases; unmatched bases: 30. Germline V gene lookup returns CDR1 SGHTA and CDR2 FQGNSA. The CDR3 spans 19 residues. Combining a sample-barcoded 5' primer with a J-beta primer mix, a second PCR ran for roughly 6 to 12 cycles. TCRdb ran MiXCR on the 5' RACE reads and lists one entry per CDR3 protein. The profile shows 1.5 million to 2 million distinct CDR3 sequences, about 35% of them singletons. Comments on this clonotype: Its antigen is as yet unknown.

The sequence was obtained from a woman in her 30s in good health. The rearrangement joins TRBV7-2 to TRBJ1-4; TRBD1 matches 7 bases. The sample consisted of blood. The CDR3 loop reads CASSPNLPGQILKTKGMFF. CDR3 sequence (DNA): TGTGCCAGCAGCCCCAATTTGCCGGGACAGATATTAAAGACGAAAGGGATGTTTTTT. The full variable domain, in which reference TRBV7-2 and TRBJ1-4 provide the parts outside the CDR3, is GAGVSQSPSNKVTEKGKDVELRCDPISGHTALYWYRQSLGQGLEFLIYFQGNSAPDKSGLPSDRFSAERTGGSVSTLTIQRTQQEDSAVYLCASSPNLPGQILKTKGMFFGSGTQLSVL.